The 32 T cell receptor beta chains listed next were all sequenced from one sample in a study of blood T cell repertoires in COVID-19. Using immunoSEQ multiplex PCR, the repertoire was profiled, and TCRdb retains in-frame clones only, with some absent. The sample has fewer than 200,000 clones; roughly 93% are singletons. The sequenced sample consisted of peripheral blood. These receptors all stem from a woman aged 45-60 years with acute or convalescent COVID-19.

CDR3 coding DNA: TGTGCCAGCACCGGGACAGAGATATCTAACTATGGCTACACCTTC. The encoded protein is CASTGTEISNYGYTF. This chain links TRBV2 with TRBJ1-2; TRBD1 matches 7 bases. Germline lookup yields CDR1 SNHLY and CDR2 FYNNEI. J was trimmed by 0 bases and V by 7 bases; bases with no gene match: 8. The CDR3 has 15 amino acids.

The genes are TRBV7-3 and TRBJ1-2; possible D gene TRBD1, 6 bases. The V gene's germline CDR1 is SGHTA and CDR2 FQGTGA. Trimming left V 5 bases short and J 6 bases short, with 16 bases between. The CDR3 covers 14 residues. The CDR3 protein is CASSPSGRGDGYTF. The CDR3 DNA reads as TGTGCCAGCAGCCCATCGGGCAGGGGAGATGGCTACACCTTC.

This chain uses TRBV4-3 with TRBJ1-2; weak D call: TRBD1 (5 bases). Germline CDR1 is LGHNA and CDR2 is YSLEER. The CDR3 totals 14 residues. The germline V and J ends were trimmed by 4 bases and 6 bases, with 15 bases remaining between them. CDR3 DNA: TGCGCCAGCAGCCCCGGGGGAGGCAGGGATGGCTACACCTTC. Protein: CASSPGGGRDGYTF.

CDR3 DNA sequence: TGTGCCTGGGAACAGGGCACTGAAGCTTTCTTT. This sequence encodes CAWEQGTEAFF. The chain links TRBV30 to TRBJ1-1, with a possible D match to TRBD1 (6 bases). The CDR3 runs 11 residues. The germline CDR1 and CDR2 sequences are GTSNPN and SVGIG (reference sequence). V was trimmed by 5 bases and J by 4 bases, leaving 8 bases between them.

The chain joins TRBV28 to TRBJ1-2; D uncertain. The V end lost 4 bases, the J end lost 8 bases, and 14 bases lay between the germline ends. This CDR3 comprises 13 residues. Germline-derived CDR1 and CDR2 are MDHEN and SYDVKM. The CDR3 sequence: CASSSRPGSGYTF. In nucleotides, the CDR3 is TGTGCCAGCAGTTCCCGACCGGGGAGCGGCTACACCTTC.

The chain is built from TRBV5-4 and TRBJ2-1; the D gene is possibly TRBD1 (6 bases). V was trimmed by 1 base and J by 6 bases, leaving 17 bases between them. CDR1 is SGHNT and CDR2 is YYREEE in the germline V gene (reference sequence). The CDR3 extends over 16 amino acids. The CDR3 is CASSLISAGDINEQFF. CDR3 bases: TGTGCCAGCAGCTTGATATCGGCAGGGGATATCAATGAGCAGTTCTTC.

In its sample, this clone was seen once. This chain joins TRBV11-2 and TRBJ2-1; TRBD2 aligns across 14 bases. CDR1 and CDR2 from the germline V gene are SGHAT and FQNNGV. Trimming at V came to 6 bases and at J to 8 bases, leaving 6 bases not matched to a gene. The CDR3 runs 15 residues. The CDR3 DNA reads as TGTGCCAGCAGGGGGGGGACTAGCGGGAGCCATGAGCAGTTCTTC. Translated, it gives CASRGGTSGSHEQFF.

The chain combines TRBV12-3 or TRBV12-4 with TRBJ1-2, with D possibly being TRBD1 (5 bases). The CDR3 extends over 13 amino acids. V was clipped by 3 bases and J by 4 bases, with 9 bases between them. CDR3 residues: CASSLGGIYGYTF. The DNA of the CDR3 is TGTGCCAGCAGTTTGGGGGGAATCTATGGCTACACCTTC.

The chain uses TRBV6-5 and TRBJ1-2; a weak D match, TRBD1 (6 bases). The CDR3 consists of 12 residues. Germline V lookup: CDR1 MNHEY, CDR2 SVGAGI. Trimming left V 3 bases short and J 6 bases short, with 8 bases between. The CDR3 region is CASSYQGNGYTF. The DNA for the CDR3 is TGTGCCAGCAGTTATCAGGGGAATGGCTACACCTTC.

The gene calls are TRBV3-1 (or the pseudogene TRBV3-2) and TRBJ1-1; D remains unclear. CDR3 length equals 14 residues. Germline V gene data show CDR1 as LGHDT and CDR2 as YNNKEL (reference sequence). V was cut by 0 bases and J by 7 bases, with 12 bases left in between. Here the CDR3 DNA reads TGTGCCAGCAGCCAAGAGCTGGCGGTCAGTGAAGCTTTCTTT. Amino acids: CASSQELAVSEAFF.

V is TRBV5-1 and J is TRBJ2-7, with D hard to call. The CDR3 has 12 residues. Trimming pared 4 bases from V and 0 bases from J, leaving 5 bases between. Germline values: CDR1 SGHRS, CDR2 YFSETQ. The CDR3 sequence is CASSLTSYEQYF. CDR3 DNA: TGCGCCAGCAGCCTAACCTCCTACGAGCAGTACTTC.

The rearrangement joins TRBV2 to TRBJ2-3; D is perhaps TRBD2 (6 bases). Trimming shortened V by 8 bases and J by 4 bases, and 16 bases separated the two germline ends. Germline V gene data show CDR1 as SNHLY and CDR2 as FYNNEI. CDR3 size: 14 residues. The DNA for the CDR3 is TGTGCCAGCGGGAGGAAGGAAGATGCAGATACGCAGTATTTT. Translation gives CASGRKEDADTQYF.

The chain has TRBV5-1 and TRBJ2-2; D gene unclear. V was clipped by 5 bases and J by 5 bases, with 19 bases between them. Germline CDR1 reads SGHRS; CDR2 reads YFSETQ. This CDR3 has 16 amino acids. This CDR3 is CASRPTSRRITGELFF. The CDR3 nucleotides are TGCGCCAGCAGGCCGACGTCAAGGCGGATTACCGGGGAGCTGTTTTTT.

The rearrangement joins TRBV5-1 to TRBJ1-4; D may be TRBD1 (6 bases). Trimming removed 0 bases from V and 0 bases from J, with 12 bases in between. The germline V gene encodes CDR1 SGHRS and CDR2 YFSETQ. This CDR3 comprises 17 residues. The CDR3 sequence: CASSLAGAQATNEKLFF. CDR3 coding DNA: TGCGCCAGCAGCTTGGCAGGGGCGCAAGCAACTAATGAAAAACTGTTTTTT.

The chain couples TRBV7-9 to TRBJ1-1; D uncertain. CDR1 is SEHNR, CDR2 FQNEAQ, per germline (reference sequence). The CDR3 runs 13 residues. Trimming cost V 5 bases and J 4 bases, with 11 bases left between them. The CDR3, as DNA: TGTGCCAGCAGCCAAACCGGGGTCACTGAAGCTTTCTTT. Translating it yields CASSQTGVTEAFF. Complete variable domain (other parts from reference TRBV7-9 and TRBJ1-1): DTGVSQNPRHKITKRGQNVTFRCDPISEHNRLYWYRQTLGQGPEFLTYFQNEAQLEKSRLLSDRFSAERPKGSFSTLEIQRTEQGDSAMYLCASSQTGVTEAFFGQGTRLTVV.

In its sample, this clone was seen once. The chain links TRBV6-1 to TRBJ2-1, with 9 bases fitting TRBD2. Germline V CDR1 and CDR2: MNHNS, SASEGT. The CDR3 is 16 residues long. After removal of 3 bases from V and 2 bases from J, the junction contained 5 bases not matched to a gene. The CDR3 region has the DNA TGTGCCAGCAGTGACCGACTAGCGGCCACCTACAATGAGCAGTTCTTC. As protein: CASSDRLAATYNEQFF.

Here the CDR3 reads CASSQGARQPQHF. DNA for the CDR3: TGCGCCAGCAGTCAGGGGGCTAGGCAGCCCCAGCATTTT. This chain links TRBV10-2 with TRBJ1-5, with TRBD1 matching 8 bases. The CDR3 is 13 amino acids. With 5 bases clipped from V and 7 bases from J, the junction kept 4 bases outside the gene matches. Per the germline V gene, CDR1 is WSHSY and CDR2 is SAAADI.

The chain recombines TRBV5-1 with TRBJ1-1; the D gene is possibly TRBD1 (5 bases). The CDR3 is 15 residues long. V was cut by 0 bases and J by 4 bases, with 13 bases left in between. Germline-derived CDR1 and CDR2 are SGHRS and YFSETQ. The CDR3 is CASSLEGGVGTEAFF. CDR3 nucleotides: TGCGCCAGCAGCTTGGAGGGAGGGGTGGGCACTGAAGCTTTCTTT. Together with reference TRBV5-1 and TRBJ1-1, the CDR3 gives the full variable domain: KAGVTQTPRYLIKTRGQQVTLSCSPISGHRSVSWYQQTPGQGLQFLFEYFSETQRNKGNFPGRFSGRQFSNSRSEMNVSTLELGDSALYLCASSLEGGVGTEAFFGQGTRLTVV.

This chain links TRBV28 with TRBJ2-7, with 7 nucleotides matching TRBD1. Per germline, CDR1 MDHEN and CDR2 SYDVKM. The CDR3 extends over 14 amino acids. After removal of 5 bases from V and 2 bases from J, the junction contained 6 bases not matched to a gene. The CDR3 sequence: CASSTGTVPYEQYF. CDR3 DNA sequence: TGTGCCAGCAGTACCGGGACAGTTCCCTACGAGCAGTACTTC.

The chain has TRBV3-1 (or the pseudogene TRBV3-2) and TRBJ1-4; TRBD1 matches at 8 bases. V was clipped by 1 base and J by 4 bases; unmatched bases: 5. Germline V CDR1 and CDR2: LGHDT, YNNKEL (reference sequence). The CDR3 totals 16 residues. CDR3 in DNA: TGTGCCAGCAGCCAAGCCGGGACAGGCCGTAATGAAAAACTGTTTTTT. Translation: CASSQAGTGRNEKLFF.

V and J are TRBV10-2 and TRBJ1-2; a possible D gene is TRBD1 (6 bases). Germline loops: CDR1 WSHSY, CDR2 SAAADI. V dropped 5 bases and J dropped 4 bases, with 11 bases sitting between them. The CDR3 has 13 residues. CDR3 loop: CASSPTGRYGYTF. The CDR3 DNA is TGCGCCAGCAGTCCTACAGGGCGCTATGGCTACACCTTC.

The J gene is TRBJ2-1, the V gene TRBV1; TRBD2, the table's D call, was not compared with the DNA. TRBV1 is marked as a pseudogene. The CDR3 totals 20 residues. In DNA, the CDR3 is TGCACCAGCAGCCACTTGTTTCCGGGACTAGCGAACTGCTCCTACAATGAGCAGTTCTTC. Its translation: CTSSHLFPGLANCSYNEQFF.

The chain joins TRBV30 to TRBJ1-1, with D maybe TRBD1 (6 bases). CDR1 GTSNPN and CDR2 SVGIG come from the germline V gene (reference sequence). Trimming cost V 0 bases and J 6 bases, with 11 bases left between them. The CDR3 covers 13 residues. The CDR3 sequence: CAWSVTDRPEAFF. CDR3 bases: TGTGCCTGGAGTGTAACTGACAGGCCTGAAGCTTTCTTT. Combining the CDR3 with reference TRBV30 and TRBJ1-1 gives the whole variable domain SQTIHQWPATLVQPVGSPLSLECTVEGTSNPNLYWYRQAAGRGLQLLFYSVGIGQISSEVPQNLSASRPQDRQFILSSKKLLLSDSGFYLCAWSVTDRPEAFFGQGTRLTVV.

The gene calls are TRBV9 and TRBJ2-7, with D possibly being TRBD2 (6 bases). Between the trimmed V and J ends, which lost 4 bases and 3 bases, there was a span of 17 bases. This CDR3 region has 15 residues. Per germline, CDR1 SGDLS and CDR2 YYNGEE. The CDR3 bases are TGTGCCAGCAGCCCTTGGCCTGGAGGGCGCTACGAGCAGTACTTC. Amino acids: CASSPWPGGRYEQYF.

J is TRBJ2-1 and V is TRBV2; 8 nucleotides align to TRBD2. CDR1 SNHLY and CDR2 FYNNEI come from the germline V gene. Trimming took 7 bases from V and 7 from J; bases not matched to a gene: 9. This CDR3 is 14 amino acids long. CDR3 amino acids: CASTRREVANEQFF. The CDR3 coding sequence is TGTGCCAGCACCAGGCGGGAGGTTGCTAATGAGCAGTTCTTC.

The gene calls are TRBV19 and TRBJ2-5; 11 positions agree with TRBD2. Germline trimming cut 6 bases from V and 1 base from J; bases unmatched to any gene: 4. The CDR3 covers 15 residues. Per the germline V gene, CDR1 is LNHDA and CDR2 is SQIVND (reference sequence). The CDR3, as DNA: TGTGCCAGTAGCTTGACTAGCGGGGCCCAAGAGACCCAGTACTTC. This codes for CASSLTSGAQETQYF.

V gene TRBV19 combines with J gene TRBJ1-1; tentatively, D is TRBD1 (5 bases). Per the germline V gene, CDR1 is LNHDA and CDR2 is SQIVND (reference sequence). The CDR3 covers 14 residues. Trimming stripped 3 bases from V and 5 bases from J, with 13 bases between. The CDR3 region is CASSIGSGGTEAFF. CDR3 in DNA: TGTGCCAGTAGTATCGGAAGCGGGGGGACTGAAGCTTTCTTT.

With respect to this clone: This sample also contains other DNA sequences that code for the same CDR3. The genes are TRBV18 and TRBJ2-5, with TRBD1 identical over 7 bases. V trimming: 4 bases; J trimming: 4 bases; junction bases outside the gene matches: 0. CDR1 is KGHSH and CDR2 is LQKENI in the germline V gene. The length of the CDR3 is 12 residues. The CDR3 spells CASSRDRETQYF. In nucleotides, the CDR3 is TGTGCCAGCTCACGGGACAGAGAGACCCAGTACTTC.

This chain uses TRBV3-1 (or the pseudogene TRBV3-2) with TRBJ2-7; the D gene is possibly TRBD1 (6 bases). Trimming shortened V by 4 bases and J by 2 bases, and 15 bases separated the two germline ends. Germline CDR1 LGHDT, CDR2 YNNKEL (reference sequence). The CDR3 consists of 15 residues. CDR3 residues: CASSPGTPRTYEQYF. Here the CDR3 DNA reads TGTGCCAGCAGCCCCGGGACACCAAGGACCTACGAGCAGTACTTC.

This chain joins TRBV28 and TRBJ1-1; weak D call: TRBD1 (5 bases). Germline CDR1 reads MDHEN; CDR2 reads SYDVKM. The V gene lost 4 bases and the J gene lost 0 bases, with 12 bases spanning the gap. The CDR3 consists of 15 residues. CDR3 nucleotides: TGTGCCAGCAGTTACGGGGGGGGTCTGAACACTGAAGCTTTCTTT. Protein sequence: CASSYGGGLNTEAFF.

V gene TRBV10-3 combines with J gene TRBJ1-2; perhaps TRBD1 as D (6 bases). CDR3 size: 13 residues. The V end was cut by 3 bases, the J end by 8 bases, with 13 bases between. Germline V gives CDR1 ENHRY, CDR2 SYGVKD. CDR3 residues: CAISERTDYGYTF. CDR3 bases: TGTGCCATCAGTGAAAGGACAGATTACGGCTACACCTTC.

The chain links TRBV30 to TRBJ1-5, with TRBD1 as a possible D gene (5 bases). The CDR3 loop spans 15 amino acids. Trimming removed 3 bases from V and 1 base from J, with 13 bases in between. Per germline, CDR1 GTSNPN and CDR2 SVGIG (reference sequence). The CDR3 is CAWSRGGRSNQPQHF. CDR3 DNA: TGTGCCTGGAGCCGCGGGGGGAGGAGCAATCAGCCCCAGCATTTT.